This TCR beta chain was recorded in a study of cytomegalovirus exposure and HLA in healthy donors. The wider study: Among the 300 to 500 genotyped donors, 70% to 85% were placed in the Caucasian-associated ancestry cluster.

Study-wide results and limits: Several top significant clusters appeared, in a later analysis, to be linked to common viral pathogens. Earlier analysis looked at TCR beta V segments, and most were productive about 87% or about 30% of the time.

A note on this clone: What it binds is not known.

The germline V and J ends were trimmed by 7 bases and 4 bases, with 17 bases remaining between them. The germline CDR1 and CDR2 sequences are SGHDT and YYEEEE. The length of the CDR3 is 14 residues. The PCR made use of 60 Vbeta and 13 Jbeta primers. The protocol was immunoSEQ multiplex PCR, while the TCRdb copy is restricted to in-frame clones and leaves out a portion. This specimen shows about 200,000 clones; the ten leading clones hold more than 0.95%. Sequenced sample: PBMCs. The clonotype originates from a girl aged 2 to 9 in good health and CMV-seropositive. This sequence joins TRBV5-6 and TRBJ2-5; tentatively, D is TRBD1 (6 bases). The CDR3 spells CASLLGGLGETQYF. DNA for the CDR3: TGTGCCAGCCTATTAGGGGGTCTAGGAGAGACCCAGTACTTC. Combining the CDR3 with reference TRBV5-6 and TRBJ2-5 gives the whole variable domain DAGVTQSPTHLIKTRGQQVTLRCSPKSGHDTVSWYQQALGQGPQFIFQYYEEEERQRGNFPDRFSGHQFPNYSSELNVNALLLGDSALYLCASLLGGLGETQYFGPGTRLLVL.